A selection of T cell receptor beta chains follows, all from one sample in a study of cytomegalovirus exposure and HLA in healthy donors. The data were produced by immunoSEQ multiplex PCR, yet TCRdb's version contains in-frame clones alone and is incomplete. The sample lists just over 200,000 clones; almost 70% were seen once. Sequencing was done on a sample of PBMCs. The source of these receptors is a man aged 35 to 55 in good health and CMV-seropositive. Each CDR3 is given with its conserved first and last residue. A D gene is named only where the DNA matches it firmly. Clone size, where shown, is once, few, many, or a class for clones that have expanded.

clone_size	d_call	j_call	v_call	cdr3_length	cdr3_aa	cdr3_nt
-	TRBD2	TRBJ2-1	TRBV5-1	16	CASSLGLAGGYNEQFF	TGCGCCAGCAGCTTGGGTCTAGCGGGGGGCTACAATGAGCAGTTCTTC
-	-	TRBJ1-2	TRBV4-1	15	CASSQVAKGNYGYTF	TGCGCCAGCAGCCAAGTCGCCAAGGGGAACTATGGCTACACCTTC
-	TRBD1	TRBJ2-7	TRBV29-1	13	CSVTVTGFYEQYF	TGCAGCGTGACAGTGACAGGGTTTTACGAGCAGTACTTC
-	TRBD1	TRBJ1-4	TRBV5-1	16	CASSQDRGLPSEKLFF	TGCGCCAGCAGCCAGGACAGGGGGCTCCCATCTGAAAAACTGTTTTTT
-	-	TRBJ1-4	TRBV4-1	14	CASSQVTTNEKLFF	TGCGCCAGCAGCCAAGTAACTACAAATGAAAAACTGTTTTTT
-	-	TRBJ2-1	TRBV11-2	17	CASSSPRTGEVGREQFF	TGTGCCAGCAGCTCACCGCGGACGGGGGAAGTAGGTCGTGAGCAGTTCTTC
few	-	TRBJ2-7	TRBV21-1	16	CASSSKARQVTYEQYF	TGTGCCAGCAGCTCGAAAGCGAGACAGGTCACCTACGAGCAGTACTTC
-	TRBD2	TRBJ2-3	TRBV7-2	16	CASSTRTSGGVGTQYF	TGTGCCAGCAGCACACGGACTAGCGGGGGGGTGGGTACGCAGTATTTT
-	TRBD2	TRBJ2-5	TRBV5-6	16	CASSLGLAGGQETQYF	TGTGCCAGCAGCCTGGGACTAGCGGGGGGACAAGAGACCCAGTACTTC
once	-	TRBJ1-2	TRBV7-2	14	CASSLEQVRYGYTF	TGTGCCAGCAGCTTAGAGCAGGTCCGCTATGGCTACACCTTC
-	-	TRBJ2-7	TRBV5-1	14	CASSKGINSYEQYF	TGCGCCAGCAGTAAGGGGATCAACTCCTACGAGCAGTACTTC
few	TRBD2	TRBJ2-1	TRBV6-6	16	CASSPGTSEAYNEQFF	TGTGCCAGCAGTCCAGGGACTAGCGAGGCTTACAATGAGCAGTTCTTC